The rows below give T cell receptor beta chains drawn from one sample of a study of metastatic and nonmetastatic thyroid tumors. MiXCR reprocessed the PCR reads for TCRdb. Here the sample spans around 16,000 clones, roughly 24% being singletons. Sequencing was performed on blood. Source of these receptors: a male donor with papillary thyroid cancer or a benign thyroid nodule (not recorded which). Some clones in this sample may be carry-over from other donors' samples. The CDR3 runs from the conserved cysteine through the conserved F or W. D genes are given only for firm matches. Rows may omit the clone size; those that give it use once, few, many or a size class.

V gene	clone size	D gene	J gene	CDR3 protein	CDR3 DNA
TRBV3-1	many	NA	TRBJ2-2	CASSQDPGWVNPAGELFF	TGTGCCAGCAGCCAAGATCCAGGGTGGGTCAACCCTGCCGGGGAGCTGTTTTTT
TRBV20-1	NA	NA	TRBJ1-5	CSARPSEETGWNQPQHF	TGCAGTGCTAGACCTTCCGAGGAAACAGGGTGGAATCAGCCCCAGCATTTT
TRBV7-9	many	NA	TRBJ1-3	CASSLGTDHTIYF	TGTGCCAGCAGCTTAGGGACGGATCACACCATATATTTT
TRBV20-1	NA	NA	TRBJ2-3	CSATRPSVVDTQYF	TGCAGTGCTACCCGGCCCTCGGTAGTGGATACGCAGTATTTT
TRBV6-1	few	TRBD1	TRBJ1-6	CASSWDSDSPLHF	TGTGCCAGCAGTTGGGACAGTGATTCACCCCTCCACTTT
TRBV20-1	NA	NA	TRBJ2-7	CSARPLRAEQYF	TGCAGTGCTAGACCGCTCAGGGCCGAGCAGTACTTC
TRBV20-1	NA	NA	TRBJ2-1	CSASPLGPNEQFF	TGCAGTGCTAGCCCACTTGGGCCCAATGAGCAGTTCTTC
TRBV18	many	TRBD1	TRBJ1-5	CASSPHDRDDQPQHF	TGTGCCAGCTCACCACACGACAGGGACGATCAGCCCCAGCATTTT
TRBV4-1	NA	NA	TRBJ1-1	CASSQGDRFMNTEAFF	TGCGCCAGCAGCCAAGGCGACAGGTTCATGAACACTGAAGCTTTCTTT
TRBV20-1	NA	NA	TRBJ2-1	CSASNGASVDEQFF	TGCAGTGCTTCAAATGGGGCCAGTGTCGATGAGCAGTTCTTC
TRBV12-3/TRBV12-4	many	NA	TRBJ2-5	CASSFSGGGETQYF	TGTGCCAGCAGTTTTTCGGGGGGCGGAGAGACCCAGTACTTC
TRBV28	NA	NA	TRBJ1-5	CASSLGVGGNQPQHF	TGTGCCAGCAGTTTGGGGGTGGGAGGCAATCAGCCCCAGCATTTT
TRBV27	medium-sized	NA	TRBJ1-2	CASSLRDNYGYTF	TGTGCCAGCAGTTTACGGGACAACTATGGCTACACCTTC
TRBV11-3	NA	NA	TRBJ2-7	CASSLTYLGYEQYF	TGTGCCAGCAGCCTCACCTACTTGGGATACGAGCAGTACTTC
TRBV7-9	medium-sized	TRBD1	TRBJ1-6	CASFAITGGDSPLHF	TGTGCCAGCTTCGCGATCACAGGGGGTGATTCACCCCTCCACTTT
TRBV7-8	NA	NA	TRBJ2-1	CASSSDSGLGNEQFF	TGTGCCAGCAGCTCTGATAGCGGATTAGGCAATGAGCAGTTCTTC
TRBV6-6	many	NA	TRBJ1-2	CASSYSQGAPPTTNYGYTF	TGTGCCAGCAGTTACTCGCAGGGCGCCCCCCCTACAACTAACTATGGCTACACCTTC
TRBV20-1	once	NA	TRBJ2-7	CSARNHLLGGRGEQYF	TGCAGTGCTAGAAACCACCTATTGGGGGGCCGCGGCGAGCAGTACTTC
TRBV12-3/TRBV12-4	medium-sized	NA	TRBJ1-6	CASSFFSSDSPLHF	TGTGCCAGCAGTTTTTTCTCGTCGGATTCACCCCTCCACTTT
TRBV15	many	NA	TRBJ1-4	CATSRDRTATNEKLFF	TGTGCCACCAGCAGAGATAGGACAGCAACTAATGAAAAACTGTTTTTT
TRBV20-1	NA	TRBD2	TRBJ2-3	CSARVSLAGTDTQYF	TGCAGTGCTAGAGTTAGCCTAGCGGGGACAGATACGCAGTATTTT
TRBV6-5	NA	NA	TRBJ2-3	CASSYLEDTQYF	TGTGCCAGCAGTTATCTGGAAGATACGCAGTATTTT
TRBV11-2	NA	NA	TRBJ1-2	CASSLERPYYGYTF	TGTGCCAGCAGCTTAGAGCGACCCTACTATGGCTACACCTTC
TRBV7-2	NA	NA	TRBJ1-3	CASSSGNTIYF	TGTGCCAGCAGCTCTGGAAACACCATATATTTT
TRBV5-6	NA	NA	TRBJ2-1	CASSWGYREQFF	TGTGCCAGCAGCTGGGGTTATAGGGAGCAGTTCTTC
TRBV4-2	many	TRBD2	TRBJ2-1	CASSQDLGSGGAEQFF	TGTGCCAGCAGCCAAGATCTAGGTAGCGGGGGGGCAGAGCAGTTCTTC
TRBV7-2	many	TRBD2	TRBJ2-7	CASSFLAGEGYEQYF	TGTGCCAGCAGCTTTCTAGCGGGAGAAGGTTACGAGCAGTACTTC
TRBV6-1	medium-sized	TRBD1	TRBJ1-2	CASTGGGGGYTF	TGTGCCAGCACGGGAGGGGGCGGAGGCTACACCTTC
TRBV11-2	NA	NA	TRBJ2-2	CASSLGTVSLMMGELFF	TGTGCCAGCAGCTTAGGGACTGTCTCCTTGATGATGGGGGAGCTGTTTTTT